This record concerns one T cell receptor (beta chain) sequence. This record belongs to a study of blood T cell repertoires in COVID-19. Per the study methods: For nucleated cells, counts were estimated from reference gene primer amplification. The repertoire was sequenced with immunoSEQ multiplex PCR; TCRdb's copy has only in-frame clones and lacks some. The D gene and trimming were derived from the DNA, and the V and J assignments and clone size from that table. The repertoire holds approximately 470,000 clones, with 80% to 90% as singletons. Germline CDR1 SEHNR, CDR2 FQNEAQ (reference sequence). The CDR3 is 11 amino acids. V was cut by 4 bases and J by 10 bases, with 8 bases left in between.

The chain recombines TRBV7-9 with TRBJ2-1; TRBD2 is a possible D gene (5 bases). The source is a human donor in a cohort sampled during active COVID-19. The sample taken for sequencing was peripheral blood. The CDR3 DNA reads as TGTGCCAGCAGCTCCCGAGGGGAGCAGTTCTTC. It specifies CASSSRGEQFF.